The rows below give T cell receptor beta chains drawn from one sample of a study of blood T cells in healthy people across ages. TCRdb re-called the 5' RACE reads with MiXCR, one entry per CDR3 protein. This table has about 780,000 distinct CDR3 sequences, around a quarter appearing once. The same sample was also studied in work on T cells of mothers and their children.

Sequenced sample: blood. These receptors came from a boy aged 10-17 years in good health. Both conserved end residues are part of each CDR3. A D gene is named only where the DNA matches it firmly. Some rows mark clone size as missing; the rest say once, few, many or name a class of expanded clone.

V gene	D gene	clone size	J gene	CDR3 protein	CDR3 DNA
TRBV7-9	NA	few	TRBJ1-4	CASSLYPATNEKLFF	TGTGCCAGCAGCTTGTACCCGGCAACTAATGAAAAACTGTTTTTT
TRBV4-1	TRBD1	few	TRBJ1-5	CASSQGQGPQPQHF	TGCGCCAGCAGCCAGGGACAGGGGCCCCAGCCCCAGCATTTT
TRBV7-9	NA	NA	TRBJ2-7	CASSFSSPGGNEQYF	TGTGCCAGCAGCTTTAGTTCCCCCGGCGGTAACGAGCAGTACTTC
TRBV10-2	NA	NA	TRBJ1-4	CASSDRSGGKLFF	TGCGCCAGCAGTGATAGGTCGGGGGGAAAACTGTTTTTT
TRBV9	NA	once	TRBJ1-2	CASSVDRTMNTYGYTF	TGTGCCAGCAGCGTAGACCGGACAATGAATACCTATGGCTACACCTTC
TRBV20-1	NA	NA	TRBJ1-1	CSASSPSFVNTEAFF	TGCAGTGCTAGCTCCCCCAGTTTCGTGAACACTGAAGCTTTCTTT
TRBV5-1	TRBD2	few	TRBJ2-3	CASSLGLAGVNTQYF	TGCGCCAGCAGCCTCGGACTAGCGGGGGTCAATACGCAGTATTTT
TRBV12-3/TRBV12-4	TRBD2	few	TRBJ2-5	CASTHDGGAGETQYF	TGTGCCAGCACTCATGACGGGGGGGCGGGTGAGACCCAGTACTTC
TRBV6-1	NA	NA	TRBJ2-6	CASGIQSSGANVLTF	TGTGCCAGCGGGATACAGAGCTCTGGGGCCAACGTCCTGACTTTC
TRBV20-1	TRBD1	few	TRBJ2-5	CSARGQGGSETQYF	TGCAGTGCTCGTGGACAGGGGGGGTCGGAGACCCAGTACTTC
TRBV20-1	NA	NA	TRBJ1-1	CSATTLQHVNTEAFF	TGCAGTGCTACGACGTTACAACATGTCAACACTGAAGCTTTCTTT
TRBV20-1	NA	NA	TRBJ2-7	CSARSKGSYEQYF	TGCAGTGCTAGATCCAAGGGGAGTTACGAGCAGTACTTC
TRBV18	NA	few	TRBJ1-1	CASSPDRPMNTEAFF	TGTGCCAGCTCACCAGACAGACCCATGAACACTGAAGCTTTCTTT
TRBV7-6	TRBD2	few	TRBJ2-5	CASSRAGGPEETQYF	TGTGCCAGCAGCCGAGCGGGGGGGCCAGAGGAGACCCAGTACTTC
TRBV5-1	NA	NA	TRBJ2-7	CASSPVRSSYEQYF	TGCGCCAGCAGCCCGGTGCGCAGCTCCTACGAGCAGTACTTC
TRBV11-2	NA	few	TRBJ2-3	CASSRLNTDTQYF	TGTGCCAGCAGCCGCCTCAACACAGATACGCAGTATTTT
TRBV4-1	NA	NA	TRBJ2-7	CASSQEGDVRYEQYF	TGCGCCAGCAGCCAAGAGGGAGACGTTCGGTACGAGCAGTACTTC
TRBV7-2	NA	NA	TRBJ2-7	CASGVRSYEQYF	TGTGCCAGCGGTGTACGCTCCTACGAGCAGTACTTC
TRBV4-2	TRBD2	few	TRBJ2-5	CASSQPTSGGSNERFF	TGTGCCAGCAGCCAACCTACTAGCGGGGGGAGTAATGAGCGGTTCTTC
TRBV7-9	NA	NA	TRBJ1-3	CASSPGRTSGNTIYF	TGTGCCAGCAGCCCGGGACGGACATCTGGAAACACCATATATTTT
TRBV5-1	NA	few	TRBJ1-1	CASSWETGSQGTEAFF	TGCGCCAGCAGCTGGGAGACAGGTTCCCAGGGCACTGAAGCTTTCTTT
TRBV20-1	TRBD1	many	TRBJ2-3	CSASPVRGPSDTQYF	TGCAGTGCTAGCCCCGTTAGGGGGCCATCGGATACGCAGTATTTT
TRBV7-2	NA	NA	TRBJ1-2	CASNERGVHYGYTF	TGTGCCAGCAACGAACGCGGGGTTCACTATGGCTACACCTTC
TRBV20-1	NA	NA	TRBJ1-1	CSARTLPYMNTEAFF	TGCAGTGCTAGAACCCTCCCTTATATGAACACTGAAGCTTTCTTT
TRBV28	NA	many	TRBJ2-4	CASSPEIAKNIQYF	TGTGCCAGCAGTCCAGAGATAGCCAAAAACATTCAGTACTTC
TRBV12-5	NA	NA	TRBJ2-5	CASGLVRGLTQETQYF	TGTGCTAGTGGTTTGGTAAGGGGCCTAACCCAAGAGACCCAGTACTTC
TRBV12-3/TRBV12-4	NA	few	TRBJ2-4	CASSLVPRGVYF	TGTGCCAGCAGTTTAGTCCCTAGGGGCGTATACTTC
TRBV7-6	NA	NA	TRBJ2-7	CASRPRPLTTHEQYF	TGTGCCAGCAGACCTCGACCGCTGACGACCCACGAGCAGTACTTC
TRBV20-1	NA	NA	TRBJ2-5	CSATDPRYQETQYF	TGCAGTGCTACGGACCCTAGGTACCAAGAGACCCAGTACTTC